The present entry profiles one T cell receptor (beta chain) with its context. Its recognized antigen is unknown. One base away there is no much larger clone; base qualities are not given. The data were taken from a study of OX40 agonist ivuxolimab in advanced cancers. Study-wide context: Ivuxolimab, which targeted the costimulatory receptor OX40 (CD134), was an agonistic, fully human IgG2 monoclonal antibody. Intravenous ivuxolimab was administered to patients every 2 weeks at six dose levels: 0.01, 0.1, 0.3, 1.5, 3 and 10 mg/kg. Among the approximately 54 dose-escalation patients, some 20 had hepatocellular carcinoma, about 15 melanoma, 9 renal cell carcinoma and 9 head and neck cancer. In the dose-escalation cohort, 70% to 90% of patients were male, and the mean age was around 60 years with a range of roughly 23 to 90. Prior anti-PD-1, anti-PD-L1 or anti-CTLA-4 therapy was permitted, and checkpoint inhibitors had been received by under 50% of dose-escalation patients. Partial responses occurred in three dose-escalation patients: two with cutaneous melanoma and one with hepatocellular carcinoma. Peripheral TCRbeta sequencing aimed to test whether ivuxolimab altered TCR sequence diversity and caused clonal T-cell expansion. The paper covers the monotherapy dose-escalation part of the phase I ivuxolimab trial, which included N ≈ 57 patients. General findings and caveats noted by the study authors: Low levels of normalized T-cell clonal expansion were also seen in some nonresponding patients. The antigen specificity of the peripheral T cells that underwent clonal expansion was not determined. On average, CD8+ T cells showed more expanded clones than CD4+ T cells after ivuxolimab. In the 0.1-3.0 mg/kg groups, partial responders had among the lowest normalized peripheral clonal expansion, particularly in CD8+ T cells. Clonal expansion of both CD4+ and CD8+ blood T cells was observed from baseline to week 6 at doses 0.1 to 3.0 mg/kg.

Reading from cysteine to phenylalanine, the CDR3 counts 13 amino acids. Only the CDR3 part of the read is kept: 39 bases, read in frame from the first base. Germline trimming: 2 bases from V, 5 bases from J; junction bases outside gene matches: 2. CDR1 is given as MNHNY and CDR2 as SVGAGI, both from the germline V gene (reference sequence). Patients with a history of autoimmune disease or receiving systemic immunosuppression were excluded from the trial. Peripheral blood for TCR sequencing was collected from all dose cohorts at baseline, on cycle 4 day 1, and on cycle 7 day 1. Samples came from an open-label, multicenter, first-in-human phase I dose-escalation trial of ivuxolimab. Adults with locally advanced or metastatic head and neck squamous cell, hepatocellular, melanoma or renal cell carcinoma were enrolled in the trial. Before TCR sequencing, CD4+ and CD8+ T cells were separately sorted from peripheral blood.

Genomic DNA was extracted from sorted cells for sequencing of the TCRbeta CDR3 region. The immunoSEQ Assay was used to sequence the TCRbeta CDR3 regions. The table was pulled from immuneACCESS by TCRdb, which kept in-frame rearrangements only. Such tables lose some clones; where checked, under half of the loss comes from unresolved V genes, and the rest has no known cause. The sample table shows 65,000 to 85,000 clones, and 85% are seen once. The ten largest make up roughly 0.8% of the sample. This specimen consisted of CD4+ or CD8+ T cells sorted from blood, obtained in a trial of the OX40 agonist ivuxolimab. Recombination joined TRBV6-6 with TRBJ2-5, with 7 bases aligning to TRBD1. This TCR was sampled from an adult with an advanced solid tumor such as melanoma, head and neck, liver or kidney cancer. In nucleotides, the sequence is TGTGCCAGCAGTTACCGCAGGGGGGAGACCCAGTACTTC. This translates into CASSYRRGETQYF.